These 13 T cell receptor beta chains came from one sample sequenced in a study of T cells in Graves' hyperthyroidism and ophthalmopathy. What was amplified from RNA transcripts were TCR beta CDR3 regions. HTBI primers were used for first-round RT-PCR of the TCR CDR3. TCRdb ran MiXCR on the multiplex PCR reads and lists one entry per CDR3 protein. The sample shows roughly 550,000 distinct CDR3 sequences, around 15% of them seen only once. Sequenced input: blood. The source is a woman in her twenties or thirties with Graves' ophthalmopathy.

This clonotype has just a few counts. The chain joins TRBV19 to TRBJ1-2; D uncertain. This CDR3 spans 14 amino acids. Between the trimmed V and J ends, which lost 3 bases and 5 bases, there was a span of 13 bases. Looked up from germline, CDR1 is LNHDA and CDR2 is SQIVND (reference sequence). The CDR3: CASSISVGDYGYTF. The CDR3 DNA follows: TGTGCCAGTAGTATCTCGGTCGGGGATTATGGCTACACCTTC.

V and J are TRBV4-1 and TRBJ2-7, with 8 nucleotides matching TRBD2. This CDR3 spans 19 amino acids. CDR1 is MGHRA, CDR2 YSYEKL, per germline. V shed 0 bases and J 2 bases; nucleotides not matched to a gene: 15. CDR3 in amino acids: CASSQDNLGRGLSPYEQYF. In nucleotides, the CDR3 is TGCGCCAGCAGCCAAGATAATCTCGGGAGGGGCCTATCCCCCTACGAGCAGTACTTC.

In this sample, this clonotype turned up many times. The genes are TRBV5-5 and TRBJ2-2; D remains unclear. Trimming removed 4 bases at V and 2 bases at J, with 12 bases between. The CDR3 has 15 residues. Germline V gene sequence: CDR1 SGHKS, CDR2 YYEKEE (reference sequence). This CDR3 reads CASSHPDGNTGELFF. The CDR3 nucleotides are TGTGCCAGCAGCCACCCGGACGGTAACACCGGGGAGCTGTTTTTT.

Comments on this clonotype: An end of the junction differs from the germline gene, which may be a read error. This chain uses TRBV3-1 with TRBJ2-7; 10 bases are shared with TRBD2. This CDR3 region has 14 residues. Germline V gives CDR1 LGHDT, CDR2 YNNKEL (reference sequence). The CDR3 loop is CATTSGTSSYERYF. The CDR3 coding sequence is TGTGCCACCACTAGCGGGACGAGCTCCTACGAGCGGTACTTC.

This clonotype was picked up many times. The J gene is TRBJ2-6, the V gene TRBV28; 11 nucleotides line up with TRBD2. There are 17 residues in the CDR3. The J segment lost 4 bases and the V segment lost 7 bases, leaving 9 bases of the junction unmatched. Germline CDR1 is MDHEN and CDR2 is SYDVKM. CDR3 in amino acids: CASMGTSGSPGANVLTF. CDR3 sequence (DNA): TGTGCCAGCATGGGAACTAGCGGGAGCCCCGGGGCCAACGTCCTGACTTTC.

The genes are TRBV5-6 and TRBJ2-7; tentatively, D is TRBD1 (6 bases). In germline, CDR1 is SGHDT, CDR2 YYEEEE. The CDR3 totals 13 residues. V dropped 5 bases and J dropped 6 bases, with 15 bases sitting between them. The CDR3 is CASSRDNHGEQYF. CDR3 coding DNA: TGTGCCAGCAGTCGGGACAACCACGGCGAGCAGTACTTC.

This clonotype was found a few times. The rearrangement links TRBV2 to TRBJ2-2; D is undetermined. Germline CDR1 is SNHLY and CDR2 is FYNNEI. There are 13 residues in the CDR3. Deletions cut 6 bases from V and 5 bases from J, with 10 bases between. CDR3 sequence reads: CASSVRRTGELFF. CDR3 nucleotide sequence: TGTGCCAGCAGCGTTCGGCGGACCGGGGAGCTGTTTTTT.

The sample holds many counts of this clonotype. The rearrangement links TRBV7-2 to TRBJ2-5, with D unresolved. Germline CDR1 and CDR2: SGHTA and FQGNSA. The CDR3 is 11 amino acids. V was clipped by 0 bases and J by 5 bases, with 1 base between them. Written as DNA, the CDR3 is TGTGCCAGCAGCTTAGCGGAGACCCAGTACTTC. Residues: CASSLAETQYF.

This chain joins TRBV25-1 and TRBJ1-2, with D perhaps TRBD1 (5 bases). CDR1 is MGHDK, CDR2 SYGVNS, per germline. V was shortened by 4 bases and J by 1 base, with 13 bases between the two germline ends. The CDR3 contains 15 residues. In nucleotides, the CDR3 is TGTGCCAGCAGTGCCTCGGGGGGGGTTAACTATGGCTACACCTTC. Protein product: CASSASGGVNYGYTF.

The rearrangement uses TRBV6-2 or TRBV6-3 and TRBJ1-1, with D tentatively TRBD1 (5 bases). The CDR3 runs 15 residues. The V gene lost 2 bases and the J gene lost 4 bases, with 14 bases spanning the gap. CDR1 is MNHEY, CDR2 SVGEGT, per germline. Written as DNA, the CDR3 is TGTGCCAGCAGTTACGGAGGCAGGGTGGCCACTGAAGCTTTCTTT. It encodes CASSYGGRVATEAFF.

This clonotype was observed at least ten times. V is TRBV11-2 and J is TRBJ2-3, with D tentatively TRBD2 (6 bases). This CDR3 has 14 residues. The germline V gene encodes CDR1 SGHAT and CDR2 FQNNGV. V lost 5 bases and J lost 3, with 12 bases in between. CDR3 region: CASSPGLHTDTQYF. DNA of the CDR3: TGTGCCAGCAGCCCGGGACTCCATACAGATACGCAGTATTTT.

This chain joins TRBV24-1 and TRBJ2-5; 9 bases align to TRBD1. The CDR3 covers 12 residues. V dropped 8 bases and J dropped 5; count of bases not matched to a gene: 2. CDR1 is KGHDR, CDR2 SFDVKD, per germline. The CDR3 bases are TGTGCCACCAACGGACAGGGGGAGACCCAGTACTTC. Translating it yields CATNGQGETQYF.

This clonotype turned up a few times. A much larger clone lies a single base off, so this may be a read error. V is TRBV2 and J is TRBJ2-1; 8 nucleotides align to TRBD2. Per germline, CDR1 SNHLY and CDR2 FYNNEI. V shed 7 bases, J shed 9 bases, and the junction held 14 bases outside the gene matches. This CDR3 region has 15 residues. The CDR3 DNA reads TGTGCCAGCAATCGGGATCGGGGGGGAGAGGGTGAGCAGTTCTTC. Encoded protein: CASNRDRGGEGEQFF.